Presented here are 5 T cell receptor beta chains from one specimen sequenced in a study of blood T cell repertoires in COVID-19. Clones were read by immunoSEQ multiplex PCR, and TCRdb kept only the in-frame ones, dropping some. The table shows about 120,000 clones, with around four fifths occurring only once. The sequenced material came from peripheral blood. The receptors here all came from a man aged 55 to 69 with active or convalescent COVID-19.

This rearrangement joins TRBV11-2 to TRBJ1-5; TRBD1 aligns across 9 bases. Germline assignment: CDR1 SGHAT and CDR2 FQNNGV. V gave up 5 bases and J gave up 3 bases; unmatched junction bases: 8. CDR3 length: 16 amino acids. CDR3 sequence: CASSHSGTGLNQPQHF. The CDR3 DNA reads TGTGCCAGCAGCCACTCCGGGACAGGGCTCAATCAGCCCCAGCATTTT.

The chain recombines TRBV9 with TRBJ2-3, with 7 bases identical to TRBD2. The ends lost 4 bases at V and 0 bases at J; junction bases unmatched: 5. CDR1 SGDLS and CDR2 YYNGEE come from the germline V gene. The CDR3 totals 15 residues. Here the CDR3 reads CASSLREGSTDTQYF. The CDR3 DNA follows: TGTGCCAGCAGCCTCAGGGAGGGGAGCACAGATACGCAGTATTTT.

The V call is TRBV28, the J call TRBJ2-7, with 7 bases that match TRBD2. The CDR3 is made up of 15 amino acids. Trimming cost V 3 bases and J 0 bases; bases outside gene matches: 5. Looked up from germline, CDR1 is MDHEN and CDR2 is SYDVKM. CDR3 loop: CASSFFGGSSYEQYF. Written as DNA, the CDR3 is TGTGCCAGCAGTTTCTTTGGCGGGAGCTCCTACGAGCAGTACTTC.

A single count supports this clone. The V and J genes are TRBV27 and TRBJ2-1; possible D gene TRBD2, 6 bases. From germline, CDR1 is MNHEY and CDR2 SMNVEV (reference sequence). V gave up 8 bases and J gave up 7 bases, with 21 bases separating them. This CDR3 is built from 15 residues. This chain's CDR3 is CASWPWRGLGNEQFF. Written as DNA, the CDR3 is TGTGCCAGCTGGCCCTGGAGGGGCCTGGGTAATGAGCAGTTCTTC.

The chain employs TRBV2 and TRBJ2-5, with TRBD2 matching over 7 bases. J gave up 5 bases and V 10 bases, and 10 bases lay outside the gene matches. The CDR3 length is 13 residues. The germline CDR1 and CDR2 sequences are SNHLY and FYNNEI. The chain's CDR3 is CATRDYDEETQYF. In nucleotides, the CDR3 is TGTGCCACTCGGGACTACGACGAGGAGACCCAGTACTTC.